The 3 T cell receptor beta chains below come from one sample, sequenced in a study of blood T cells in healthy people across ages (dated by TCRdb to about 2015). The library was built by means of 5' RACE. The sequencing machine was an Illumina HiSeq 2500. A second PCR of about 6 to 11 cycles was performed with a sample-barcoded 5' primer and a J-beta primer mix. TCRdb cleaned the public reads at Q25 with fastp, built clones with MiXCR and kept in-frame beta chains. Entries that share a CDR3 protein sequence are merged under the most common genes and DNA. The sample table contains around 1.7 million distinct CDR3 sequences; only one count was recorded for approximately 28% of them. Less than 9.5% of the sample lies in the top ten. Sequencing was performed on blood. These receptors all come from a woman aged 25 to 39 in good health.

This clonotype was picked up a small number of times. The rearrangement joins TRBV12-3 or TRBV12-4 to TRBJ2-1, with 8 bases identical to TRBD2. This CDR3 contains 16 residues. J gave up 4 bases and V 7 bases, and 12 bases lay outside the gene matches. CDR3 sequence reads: CASTTHGTGGYNEQFF. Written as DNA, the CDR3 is TGTGCCAGCACCACACACGGGACGGGAGGGTACAATGAGCAGTTCTTC.

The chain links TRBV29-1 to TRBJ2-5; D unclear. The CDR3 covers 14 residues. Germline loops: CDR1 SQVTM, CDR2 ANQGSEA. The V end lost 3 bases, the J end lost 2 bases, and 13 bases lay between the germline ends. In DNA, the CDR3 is TGCAGCGTTGAGAGTTTCGTGGGTCAAGAGACCCAGTACTTC. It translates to CSVESFVGQETQYF.

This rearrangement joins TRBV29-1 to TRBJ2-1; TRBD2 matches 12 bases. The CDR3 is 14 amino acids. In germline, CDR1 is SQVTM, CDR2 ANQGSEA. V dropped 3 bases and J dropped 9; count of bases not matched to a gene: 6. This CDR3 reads CSVEGLAGLGEQFF. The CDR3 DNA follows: TGCAGCGTTGAGGGACTAGCGGGCCTTGGTGAGCAGTTCTTC.